The 23 T cell receptor beta chains presented below share a single source sample, sequenced in a study of OX40 agonist ivuxolimab in advanced cancers. Clones were read by immunoSEQ multiplex PCR, and TCRdb kept only the in-frame ones, dropping some. The sample holds roughly 74,000 clones, 92% seen once. The starting material was CD4+ or CD8+ T cells sorted from blood, obtained in a trial of the OX40 agonist ivuxolimab. The receptors here all came from an adult with an advanced solid tumor such as melanoma, head and neck, liver or kidney cancer.

This sequence joins TRBV14 and TRBJ1-2, with a possible D match to TRBD1 (5 bases). V was trimmed by 3 bases and J by 6 bases, leaving 14 bases between them. The CDR3 contains 14 residues. Germline V gene data show CDR1 as SGHDN and CDR2 as FVKESK. CDR3 in DNA: TGTGCCAGCAGCCACGTCATCGGGGGGGATGGCTACACCTTC. Translated, it gives CASSHVIGGDGYTF. Combining the CDR3 with reference TRBV14 and TRBJ1-2 gives the whole variable domain EAGVTQFPSHSVIEKGQTVTLRCDPISGHDNLYWYRRVMGKEIKFLLHFVKESKQDESGMPNNRFLAERTGGTYSTLKVQPAELEDSGVYFCASSHVIGGDGYTFGSGTRLTVV.

The rearrangement joins TRBV30 to TRBJ2-1; no clear D. The CDR3 is 14 residues long. Per germline, CDR1 GTSNPN and CDR2 SVGIG (reference sequence). V shed 0 bases and J shed 0 bases, with 6 bases lying between them. The chain's CDR3 is CAWSVLSSYNEQFF. CDR3 DNA sequence: TGTGCCTGGAGTGTACTGAGCTCCTACAATGAGCAGTTCTTC.

The chain combines TRBV7-9 with TRBJ2-3, with a tentative D call TRBD2 (5 bases). CDR1 and CDR2 (germline): SEHNR, FQNEAQ (reference sequence). This CDR3 has 12 amino acids. V was cut by 7 bases and J by 3 bases, with 8 bases left in between. CDR3 bases: TGTGCCAGCAACCCGGGAACAGATACGCAGTATTTT. Protein product: CASNPGTDTQYF.

For the CDR3, the DNA is TGTGCCAGCAGTTACTCCGGACCGGCCTACGAGCAGTACTTC. It encodes CASSYSGPAYEQYF. This chain joins TRBV6-6 and TRBJ2-7; no clear D gene. CDR1 is MNHNY and CDR2 is SVGAGI in the germline V gene (reference sequence). This CDR3 spans 14 amino acids. V lost 0 bases to trimming and J lost 2 bases, with 8 bases between them.

The chain links TRBV6-6 to TRBJ2-3; D might be TRBD2 (7 bases). Germline CDR1 is MNHNY and CDR2 is SVGAGI (reference sequence). The V end lost 0 bases, the J end lost 2 bases, and 12 bases lay between the germline ends. This CDR3 has 16 residues. CDR3 in DNA: TGTGCCAGCAGTTACTCGGGGGGGCTTCTCACAGATACGCAGTATTTT. This gives the protein CASSYSGGLLTDTQYF.

The rearrangement joins TRBV13 to TRBJ1-1, with unresolved D. Per germline, CDR1 PRHDT and CDR2 FYEKMQ (reference sequence). The CDR3 is 13 amino acids. Trimming removed 3 bases from V and 1 base from J, with 6 bases in between. The CDR3 DNA reads as TGTGCCAGCAGCTTCACGGGGAACACTGAAGCTTTCTTT. Translated: CASSFTGNTEAFF.

The chain uses TRBV28 and TRBJ2-1; D call uncertain. Germline CDR1 MDHEN, CDR2 SYDVKM. Trimming took off 3 bases at V and 10 bases at J, with 4 bases between the two ends. This CDR3 comprises 10 residues. This CDR3 is CASSFGEQFF. The DNA for the CDR3 is TGTGCCAGCAGTTTTGGGGAGCAGTTCTTC. Full variable domain (missing parts from reference TRBV28 and TRBJ2-1): DVKVTQSSRYLVKRTGEKVFLECVQDMDHENMFWYRQDPGLGLRLIYFSYDVKMKEKGDIPEGYSVSREKKERFSLILESASTNQTSMYLCASSFGEQFFGPGTRLTVL.

The chain has TRBV2 and TRBJ1-5; D call uncertain. The CDR3 has 11 residues. Trimming shortened V by 5 bases and J by 1 base, and 0 bases separated the two germline ends. Germline V lookup: CDR1 SNHLY, CDR2 FYNNEI. The CDR3 bases are TGTGCCAGCAGTAGCAATCAGCCCCAGCATTTT. Translating it yields CASSSNQPQHF.

This chain uses TRBV7-9 with TRBJ1-5; no clear D gene. V was shortened by 0 bases and J by 6 bases, with 3 bases between the two germline ends. This CDR3 spans 12 amino acids. From germline, CDR1 is SEHNR and CDR2 FQNEAQ (reference sequence). CDR3 coding DNA: TGTGCCAGCAGCTTAGCGGGTCAGCCCCAGCATTTT. This encodes CASSLAGQPQHF. Filled out from reference TRBV7-9 and TRBJ1-5, the complete variable domain reads DTGVSQNPRHKITKRGQNVTFRCDPISEHNRLYWYRQTLGQGPEFLTYFQNEAQLEKSRLLSDRFSAERPKGSFSTLEIQRTEQGDSAMYLCASSLAGQPQHFGDGTRLSIL.

This clone was seen once. The chain has TRBV5-1 and TRBJ2-7; TRBD2 aligns across 11 bases. V lost 2 bases, J lost 5 bases, and 12 bases stayed unmatched. The CDR3 has 17 amino acids. CDR1 and CDR2 (germline): SGHRS, YFSETQ. CDR3 residues: CASSFESIAGGLHEQYF. CDR3 DNA sequence: TGCGCCAGCAGCTTTGAATCCATAGCGGGGGGGCTCCACGAGCAGTACTTC.

CDR3 loop: CASSSLTVDEQYF. CDR3 bases: TGTGCCAGCAGCTCCCTGACTGTCGACGAGCAGTACTTC. This rearrangement joins TRBV7-6 to TRBJ2-7; D not certain. V was cut by 4 bases and J by 5 bases, with 12 bases left in between. From germline, CDR1 is SGHVS and CDR2 FNYEAQ. This CDR3 has 13 amino acids.

The chain uses TRBV7-9 and TRBJ2-5; TRBD1 might be the D (6 bases). The ends were cut back, 5 bases at V and 3 bases at J, with 10 bases in the middle. CDR1 and CDR2 (germline): SEHNR, FQNEAQ (reference sequence). This CDR3 contains 13 residues. The CDR3 reads CASSPRTEETQYF. As DNA, the CDR3 is TGTGCCAGCAGCCCGCGGACAGAAGAGACCCAGTACTTC. The whole variable domain, filled in from reference TRBV7-9 and TRBJ2-5, reads DTGVSQNPRHKITKRGQNVTFRCDPISEHNRLYWYRQTLGQGPEFLTYFQNEAQLEKSRLLSDRFSAERPKGSFSTLEIQRTEQGDSAMYLCASSPRTEETQYFGPGTRLLVL.

The chain employs TRBV29-1 and TRBJ1-2, with TRBD1 matching over 9 bases. Germline-derived CDR1 and CDR2 are SQVTM and ANQGSEA. The junction had 7 bases not matched to a gene; V was cut back by 2 bases and J by 6 bases. The CDR3 is 14 residues long. The CDR3 DNA reads as TGCAGCGTTGAAAGGTTGGACAGGGGCCATGGCTACACCTTC. This codes for CSVERLDRGHGYTF.

This clone showed up just a few times. The chain has TRBV6-4 and TRBJ2-1; TRBD2 might be the D (5 bases). The CDR3 has 16 amino acids. Germline assignment: CDR1 MRHNA and CDR2 SNTAGT. V was cut by 2 bases and J by 0 bases, with 11 bases left in between. CDR3 region: CASSDVTSNSYNEQFF. CDR3 sequence (DNA): TGTGCCAGCAGTGACGTTACTAGTAACTCCTACAATGAGCAGTTCTTC.

The chain has TRBV6-5 and TRBJ1-4; D gene ambiguous. V was trimmed by 6 bases and J by 4 bases, leaving 6 bases between them. Germline V gene sequence: CDR1 MNHEY, CDR2 SVGAGI. The CDR3 loop spans 12 amino acids. CDR3 DNA: TGTGCCAGCAGGGGATTTAATGAAAAACTGTTTTTT. Protein: CASRGFNEKLFF.

The gene calls are TRBV6-5 and TRBJ2-7; D not resolved. Trimming removed 0 bases at V and 2 bases at J, with 11 bases between. The V gene's germline CDR1 is MNHEY and CDR2 SVGAGI. The CDR3 covers 15 residues. Here the CDR3 DNA reads TGTGCCAGCAGTTACTCACCGGGTCGAGCCTACGAGCAGTACTTC. Residues: CASSYSPGRAYEQYF.

The chain has TRBV19 and TRBJ2-7; D is perhaps TRBD2 (6 bases). The V gene lost 8 bases and the J gene lost 3 bases, with 14 bases spanning the gap. Germline assignment: CDR1 LNHDA and CDR2 SQIVND (reference sequence). CDR3 length equals 13 residues. This chain's CDR3 is CASGAGGVYEQYF. CDR3 nucleotide sequence: TGTGCCAGTGGGGCCGGGGGAGTCTACGAGCAGTACTTC.

J is TRBJ2-2 and V is TRBV27; TRBD2 is a possible D gene (5 bases). The CDR3 has 12 amino acids. Trimming removed 5 bases at V and 4 bases at J, with 5 bases between. CDR1 is MNHEY, CDR2 SMNVEV, per germline (reference sequence). The CDR3 protein is CASSGGTGELFF. The CDR3 nucleotides read TGTGCCAGCAGTGGAGGCACCGGGGAGCTGTTTTTT.

The rearrangement links TRBV2 to TRBJ2-7, with D possibly matching TRBD1 (6 bases). Trimming took off 3 bases at V and 6 bases at J, with 9 bases between the two ends. The length of the CDR3 is 12 residues. Germline V gene sequence: CDR1 SNHLY, CDR2 FYNNEI. The CDR3, as DNA: TGTGCCAGCAGTGATTTCAGGGGCGAGCAGTACTTC. Translation gives CASSDFRGEQYF.

The chain employs TRBV13 and TRBJ2-1, with D tentatively TRBD2 (6 bases). The CDR3 totals 14 residues. The V gene lost 3 bases and the J gene lost 3 bases, with 9 bases spanning the gap. Germline-derived CDR1 and CDR2 are PRHDT and FYEKMQ (reference sequence). The DNA for the CDR3 is TGTGCCAGCAGCTTGGGACTTTTCTACAATGAGCAGTTCTTC. Translation gives CASSLGLFYNEQFF.

This chain uses TRBV4-3 with TRBJ2-7; no clear D. The CDR3 length is 13 residues. Per germline, CDR1 LGHNA and CDR2 YSLEER. The V end lost 4 bases, the J end lost 2 bases, and 9 bases lay between the germline ends. The CDR3 DNA reads TGCGCCAGCAGCCCTCACACTACCTACGAGCAGTACTTC. Its protein is CASSPHTTYEQYF.

This chain joins TRBV4-1 and TRBJ1-4; D remains ambiguous. This CDR3 is built from 15 residues. Germline assignment: CDR1 MGHRA and CDR2 YSYEKL. The V end was cut by 0 bases, the J end by 6 bases, with 11 bases between. The CDR3 DNA reads as TGCGCCAGCAGCCAAGAACCCGGGGAAGATGAAAAACTGTTTTTT. Translated: CASSQEPGEDEKLFF.

CDR3 in DNA: TGTGCCTGGAGCCAGGTCGGGGAAAAACTGTTTTTT. Translated, it gives CAWSQVGEKLFF. The V and J genes are TRBV30 and TRBJ1-4; D remains ambiguous. The germline V gene has CDR1 GTSNPN and CDR2 SVGIG (reference sequence). Trimming removed 3 bases from V and 8 bases from J, with 10 bases in between. The CDR3 runs to 12 residues.